The present entry profiles one T cell receptor (beta chain) with its context. Germline V CDR1 and CDR2: SGHTA, FQGNSA. V shed 5 bases and J 2 bases; nucleotides not matched to a gene: 7. The length of the CDR3 is 16 residues. This sample was taken from a study of blood T cell repertoires in COVID-19. The overall study: From T cells, B-cell-depleted T cells, or PBMCs came the material, which was cDNA or gDNA.

Some clones are missing from TCRdb's copy, which holds only in-frame ones; the method was immunoSEQ multiplex PCR. The sample contains 140,000 to 150,000 clones, 70% to 80% of which appear only once. This chain uses TRBV7-2 with TRBJ2-3; 10 bases match TRBD2. Specimen: peripheral blood. This TCR was recovered from a man aged 45-65 years with acute or convalescent COVID-19. The CDR3 DNA sequence: TGTGCCAGCAGCCCGAAGACTAGCGGGTACACAGATACGCAGTATTTT. This sequence encodes CASSPKTSGYTDTQYF.